These 10 T cell receptor beta chains were sequenced from one sample in a study of blood T cell repertoires in COVID-19. The method was immunoSEQ multiplex PCR; TCRdb's version includes in-frame clones alone and lacks a portion of them. The sample carries some 300,000 clones, roughly 87% recorded once. The sequenced material came from PBMCs or T cells enriched from blood (not recorded which). These receptors were collected from a woman in her twenties or thirties who had recovered from COVID-19.

The CDR3 sequence: CASSRASESTDTQYF. The CDR3 bases are TGTGCCAGCTCACGAGCATCCGAAAGCACAGATACGCAGTATTTT. The V gene is TRBV18, the J gene TRBJ2-3, with D uncertain. Germline lookup yields CDR1 KGHSH and CDR2 LQKENI. Trimming took 4 bases from V and 0 from J, leaving 11 bases between them. This CDR3 has 15 amino acids.

Only a few counts were recorded for this clone. V gene TRBV28 combines with J gene TRBJ1-5, with unresolved D. The CDR3 covers 17 residues. V lost 7 bases and J lost 6, with 25 bases in between. The germline V gene has CDR1 MDHEN and CDR2 SYDVKM. CDR3 sequence: CASTGNLIYEMGQPQHF. DNA of the CDR3: TGTGCCAGCACCGGGAACTTAATTTATGAAATGGGTCAGCCCCAGCATTTT.

The rearrangement links TRBV29-1 to TRBJ1-5; D is possibly TRBD1 (5 bases). This CDR3 contains 13 residues. Trimming took 7 bases from V and 4 from J, leaving 14 bases between them. Per germline, CDR1 SQVTM and CDR2 ANQGSEA. The CDR3 DNA sequence: TGCAGCGCCCTGTGGGGGGGGAATCAGCCCCAGCATTTT. It specifies CSALWGGNQPQHF.

This clone has just one count. The chain carries TRBV19 and TRBJ2-7; perhaps TRBD1 as D (6 bases). The CDR3 spans 17 residues. Per the germline V gene, CDR1 is LNHDA and CDR2 is SQIVND (reference sequence). Trimming cost V 3 bases and J 4 bases, with 22 bases left between them. The CDR3 is CASSIVWDTNLEYEQYF. In nucleotides, the CDR3 is TGTGCCAGTAGTATTGTGTGGGACACCAATTTGGAGTACGAGCAGTACTTC.

The rearrangement uses TRBV27 and TRBJ2-1, with 10 bases lining up with TRBD1. The germline CDR1 and CDR2 sequences are MNHEY and SMNVEV (reference sequence). The CDR3 is 15 residues long. Trimming cost V 2 bases and J 6 bases; bases outside gene matches: 4. CDR3: CASSLRDRGPNEQFF. The CDR3, as DNA: TGTGCCAGCAGTTTACGGGACAGGGGTCCCAATGAGCAGTTCTTC.

This chain joins TRBV11-3 and TRBJ2-3; D unclear. The CDR3 length is 15 residues. Germline loops: CDR1 SGHNT, CDR2 YENEEA. The ends were cut back, 1 base at V and 3 bases at J, with 11 bases in the middle. The CDR3 DNA reads as TGTGCCAGCAGCTTAGGCCGACTTACGACAGATACGCAGTATTTT. Its translation: CASSLGRLTTDTQYF. Full variable domain (rest looked up from reference TRBV11-3 and TRBJ2-3): EAGVVQSPRYKIIEKKQPVAFWCNPISGHNTLYWYLQNLGQGPELLIRYENEEAVDDSQLPKDRFSAERLKGVDSTLKIQPAELGDSAVYLCASSLGRLTTDTQYFGPGTRLTVL.

V gene TRBV7-7 combines with J gene TRBJ2-3; 9 bases map to TRBD2. Trimming removed 6 bases from V and 1 base from J; junction bases left unmatched: 17. The CDR3 totals 19 residues. The germline CDR1 and CDR2 sequences are SSHAT and FNYEAQ (reference sequence). The CDR3 loop reads CASRDKEEAGGLRTDTQYF. The DNA for the CDR3 is TGTGCCAGCAGAGATAAGGAGGAAGCGGGGGGACTACGCACAGATACGCAGTATTTT.

The chain has TRBV19 and TRBJ2-1; a possible D gene is TRBD1 (6 bases). The CDR3 loop spans 14 amino acids. Germline lookup yields CDR1 LNHDA and CDR2 SQIVND (reference sequence). The V and J ends lost 2 bases and 5 bases respectively, with 10 bases between them. Here the CDR3 DNA reads TGTGCCAGTAGTATAAGGGGACACAACAATGAGCAGTTCTTC. This encodes CASSIRGHNNEQFF.

This sequence joins TRBV28 and TRBJ1-5, with D possibly TRBD1 on 5 matching bases. V lost 9 bases to trimming and J lost 0 bases, with 18 bases between them. This CDR3 region has 16 residues. Germline values: CDR1 MDHEN, CDR2 SYDVKM. In DNA form, the CDR3 reads TGTGCCAGTAGCTGGGGGAGGAGCTATAGCAATCAGCCCCAGCATTTT. Protein sequence: CASSWGRSYSNQPQHF.

In DNA, the CDR3 is TGTGCCAGCAGTTTAGTTGCTAGCGGGGGGCACACAGATACGCAGTATTTT. The encoded protein is CASSLVASGGHTDTQYF. The chain uses TRBV27 and TRBJ2-3; 11 bases match TRBD2. CDR3 size: 17 residues. The V and J ends lost 2 bases and 2 bases, in that order; junction bases with no gene match: 6. Germline CDR1 and CDR2: MNHEY and SMNVEV (reference sequence).